This TCR beta chain emerged from a study of T cell responses to AZD1222 COVID-19 vaccine. Sequenced by immunoSEQ multiplex PCR; TCRdb stores in-frame clones only, minus some. The sample carries about 94,000 clones, 90% recorded once. Concerning this clone itself: No antigen is known for it.

With 3 bases clipped from V and 13 bases from J, the junction kept 12 bases outside the gene matches. Germline values: CDR1 ENHRY, CDR2 SYGVKD. The CDR3 totals 14 residues. General study results and limits: All repertoire sampling was performed exclusively after the peak T cell response. Close to half of spike-specific TCRs reportedly recognize unmutated variant regions.

This sample comprised peripheral blood, obtained on day 0 of AZD1222 vaccination. This TCR derives from an adult in good health. This chain joins TRBV10-3 and TRBJ2-7; 10 bases agree with TRBD2. The CDR3 DNA reads TGTGCCATCAGTGATTCCAAGGGGTCTAGCGGGGGTTACTTC. This translates into CAISDSKGSSGGYF.